This TCR beta chain was retrieved from a study of T-cell memory formation after mild COVID-19. Across the whole study: TCR clusters largely stayed donor specific. Study findings and constraints: Contracting clones from day 15 to 85 had balanced CD4/CD8; later expanders favoured CD4+.

This clonotype has a handful of counts. As yet, its antigen is unknown. The germline V gene has CDR1 SGHAT and CDR2 FQNNGV. This CDR3 has 14 residues. The germline V and J ends were trimmed by 5 bases and 4 bases, with 13 bases remaining between them. TCRdb ran MiXCR on the 5' RACE reads and lists one entry per CDR3 protein. Of a few hundred thousand distinct CDR3 sequences listed, about 23% were seen once; the top ten hold around 12%. Sample: PBMCs or a T cell subset sorted from them (not recorded which). The sequence was collected from an adult woman who had mild COVID-19 (a few samples of this study predate the infection). Cell type and time point are not known. This chain connects TRBV11-2 to TRBJ2-3; D tentatively fits TRBD1 or TRBD2 (5 bases each). CDR3 sequence reads: CASSRPGQADTQYF. The CDR3 nucleotides read TGTGCCAGCAGCCGCCCGGGGCAAGCAGATACGCAGTATTTT. The full variable domain, rest sourced from reference TRBV11-2 and TRBJ2-3, is EAGVAQSPRYKIIEKRQSVAFWCNPISGHATLYWYQQILGQGPKLLIQFQNNGVVDDSQLPKDRFSAERLKGVDSTLKIQPAKLEDSAVYLCASSRPGQADTQYFGPGTRLTVL.